This T cell receptor (beta chain) was obtained from a study of identical twins. The cDNA had a unique molecular identifier and a template-switch universal primer site. One entry per CDR3 protein results from TCRdb running MiXCR on the 5' RACE reads. The table records roughly 1.6 million distinct CDR3 sequences, 25% to 35% of them present only once. Only a few counts were recorded for this clonotype. No antigen is known for it. General study results and limits: Insertions ran lower in abundant cord blood beta clonotypes, though not in memory repertoires. Out-of-frame TCR alpha sharing observed in monozygotic twins exceeded model estimates.

This CDR3 is built from 13 residues. Germline CDR1 reads SQVTM; CDR2 reads ANQGSEA. Trimming removed 4 bases at V and 3 bases at J, with 9 bases between. The origin of this receptor is a newborn girl in good health. The sample consisted of cord blood. This sequence joins TRBV29-1 and TRBJ1-4; no firm D call. The CDR3 loop is CSVAAGANEKLFF. For the CDR3, the DNA is TGCAGCGTTGCGGCTGGGGCTAATGAAAAACTGTTTTTT.